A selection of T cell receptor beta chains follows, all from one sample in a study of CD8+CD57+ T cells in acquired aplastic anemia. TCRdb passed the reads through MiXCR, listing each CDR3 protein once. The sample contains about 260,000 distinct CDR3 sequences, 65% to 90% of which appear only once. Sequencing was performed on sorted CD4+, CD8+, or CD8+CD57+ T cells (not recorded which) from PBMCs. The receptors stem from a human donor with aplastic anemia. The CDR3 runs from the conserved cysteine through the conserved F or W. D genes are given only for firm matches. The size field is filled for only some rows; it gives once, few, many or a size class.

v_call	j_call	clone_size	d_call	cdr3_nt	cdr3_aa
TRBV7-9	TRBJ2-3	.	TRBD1	TGTGCCGGACAGGTAGCTAGGGAGCCCCAGTCCTTCGGGCAGTATTTT	CAGQVAREPQSFGQYF
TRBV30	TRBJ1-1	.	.	TGTGCCTGGAGTGAGGGAAGAACTGAAGCTTTCTTT	CAWSEGRTEAFF
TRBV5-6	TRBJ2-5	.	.	TGTGCCAGCAGCTTAGTCAACAGGCAAGAGACCCAGTACTTC	CASSLVNRQETQYF
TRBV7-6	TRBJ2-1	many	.	TGTGCCAGCAGCTTACTTCCGAGCTCCTACAATGAGCAGTTCTTC	CASSLLPSSYNEQFF
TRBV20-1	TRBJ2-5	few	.	TGCAGTGCTAGAGAGACAGGGAGGCAGACCCAGTACTTC	CSARETGRQTQYF
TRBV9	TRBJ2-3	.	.	.	CASSEESDTQYFQYF
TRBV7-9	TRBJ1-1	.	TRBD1	TGTGCCAGCAGCCCCGAGACAGGGGATCACACAGATGCGTTCTTT	CASSPETGDHTDAFF
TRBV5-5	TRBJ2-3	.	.	TGTGCCAGCAGCGTGAACATAGATACGCAGTATTTT	CASSVNIDTQYF
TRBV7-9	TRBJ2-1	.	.	TGTGCCATCACCGATCTAGCGCCTTACAATGAGCAGTTCTTC	CAITDLAPYNEQFF
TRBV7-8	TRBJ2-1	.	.	TGTGCCAGCAGCTTTCAGGGAGGTCCCGGGACGCATGAGCAGTTCTTC	CASSFQGGPGTHEQFF
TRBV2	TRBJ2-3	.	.	TGTGCCAGCAGCGCCGACAGCGCAGATACGCAGTATTTT	CASSADSADTQYF
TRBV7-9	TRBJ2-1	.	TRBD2	TGTGCCAGCAGGGGGGGGGGGGTGAACGCCCAGGATGAGCAGTTCTTC	CASRGGGVNAQDEQFF
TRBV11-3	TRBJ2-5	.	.	TGTGCCAGCAGCTTAGATCTGTACGAAGAGACCCAGTACTTC	CASSLDLYEETQYF
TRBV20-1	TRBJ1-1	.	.	TGCAGTGCTAGACCCCCTCAAGAGACCCCGAACACTGAAGCTTTCTTT	CSARPPQETPNTEAFF
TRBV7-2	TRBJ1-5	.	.	TGTGCCAGCAGCTTAACAGGGACTTATAGCAATCAGCCCCAGCATTTT	CASSLTGTYSNQPQHF
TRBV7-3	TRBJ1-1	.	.	TGTGCCAGCAGCTTAACTCCAGGGATGAACACTGAGTCTTTCTTT	CASSLTPGMNTESFF
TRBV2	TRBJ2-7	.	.	TGTGCCAGCGGCCTCCTGGCCACAGACGCGCAGTACTTT	CASGLLATDAQYF
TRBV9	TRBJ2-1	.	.	TGTGCCAGCAGCTTTACTAGAGGGAGCGGAGGTACGCAGCAGTTCTTC	CASSFTRGSGGTQQFF
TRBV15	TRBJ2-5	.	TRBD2	TGCGCCACCAGCGGGGGGGGCACCCAAGAGACCCAGTACTTC	CATSGGGTQETQYF
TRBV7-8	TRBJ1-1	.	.	TGTGCCAGCAGCTGGGTGGGGGGGGCGAACACTCAAGCTTTCTTT	CASSWVGGANTQAFF
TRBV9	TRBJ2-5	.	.	TGTGCCAGCAGCCCGAGGGACTTGCAACTGATCAACAACTTC	CASSPRDLQLINNF
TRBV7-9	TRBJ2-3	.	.	TGTGCCAGCAGCTGGCAAGGGGGGGCCCGGGTCAAGTACTTT	CASSWQGGARVKYF
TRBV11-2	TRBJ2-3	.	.	TGTTGCAGCAGCTTAGTAGTGACTAGTGGAGATACGCAGTATTTT	CCSSLVVTSGDTQYF
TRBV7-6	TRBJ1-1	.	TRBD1	TGTGCCAGCAGCTCGGACAGGGGGCATTCACCCCACCCCTTCTTT	CASSSDRGHSPHPFF
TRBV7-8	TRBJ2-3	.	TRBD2	TGTGCCAGCAGCTTCGCGGGAGGTCCCGCTCCGCAGTTT	CASSFAGGPAPQF
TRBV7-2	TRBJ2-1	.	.	TGTGCCAGCAGTTGGGAGGATGGTAAGTATGTGCAGTTCTTC	CASSWEDGKYVQFF
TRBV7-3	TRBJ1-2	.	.	TGTGCCAGCAGCTCGGGTGGAGGGTGGAACTATGGCTACACCTTC	CASSSGGGWNYGYTF
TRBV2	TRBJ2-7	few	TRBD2	TGTGCCAGCAGTGATCCTAGCGGGGGCTACGAGCAGTACTTC	CASSDPSGGYEQYF
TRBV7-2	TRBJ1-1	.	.	TGTGCCAGCAGCGCAGGTTCTGGGCCACCCCTCCACTTTTTCTTT	CASSAGSGPPLHFFF
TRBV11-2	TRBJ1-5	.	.	TGTGCCAGCAGCTATAGAGAGAGACAGCCCCAGCATTTT	CASSYRERQPQHF
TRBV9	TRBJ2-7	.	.	TGTGCCAGCAGCGTAGGGTCAGGAGCCGACGAGCAGTACTTC	CASSVGSGADEQYF
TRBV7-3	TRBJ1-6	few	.	TGTGCCAGCAGCTCGGGACCAAATAATTCACCCCTCCACTTT	CASSSGPNNSPLHF
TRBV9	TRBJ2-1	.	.	TGTGCCAGCAGCGAGGGGGACGGAAAGGGAGGAAATAAGCAGTTCTTC	CASSEGDGKGGNKQFF
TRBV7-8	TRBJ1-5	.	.	TGTGCCAGCAGCGAAGCGGAAGGCACCGAGACCCAGCATTTT	CASSEAEGTETQHF
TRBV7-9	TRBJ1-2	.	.	TGTGCCAGCAGCCCGGGTACTAAACACTATGGCTACACCTTC	CASSPGTKHYGYTF